The clone carrying this T cell receptor beta chain was recorded a few times. Use of 60 Vbeta and 13 Jbeta primers characterized the PCR. Profiled with immunoSEQ multiplex PCR; TCRdb holds only in-frame clones, not every one. The sample lists around 150,000 clones; roughly 80% were seen once. This record comes from a study of cytomegalovirus exposure and HLA in healthy donors. The sequence came from a man aged 18 to 30 in good health and CMV-seropositive. The sample consisted of PBMCs.

The CDR3 DNA is TGTGCCAGCTCCCCGAACAGGGGATTCCCTGGCGAGCAGTACTTC. This codes for CASSPNRGFPGEQYF. The genes are TRBV2 and TRBJ2-7, with 7 bases aligning to TRBD1. CDR3 length: 15 amino acids. With 8 bases clipped from V and 6 bases from J, the junction kept 16 bases outside the gene matches. CDR1 SNHLY and CDR2 FYNNEI come from the germline V gene. Full variable domain (missing parts from reference TRBV2 and TRBJ2-7): EPEVTQTPSHQVTQMGQEVILRCVPISNHLYFYWYRQILGQKVEFLVSFYNNEISEKSEIFDDQFSVERPDGSNFTLKIRSTKLEDSAMYFCASSPNRGFPGEQYFGPGTRLTVT.